A single sample gave rise to the 18 T cell receptor beta chains below, sequenced in a study of identifying expanded T cells in peripheral blood. Repertoires were generated with immunoSEQ multiplex PCR, while TCRdb's copy carries only in-frame clones and drops some. The table has 50,000 to 65,000 clones, about four fifths seen once. Sequenced material: blood. The receptors were sampled from a person aged 18 to 75 in good health.

This clone was recorded a few times. The genes are TRBV19 and TRBJ1-5; 7 bases are a match to TRBD1. The CDR3 loop spans 15 amino acids. The V and J ends lost 8 bases and 2 bases, in that order; junction bases with no gene match: 9. From germline, CDR1 is LNHDA and CDR2 SQIVND (reference sequence). The CDR3 sequence is CASAGTAGGNQPQHF. The CDR3 DNA reads as TGTGCCAGTGCTGGGACAGCCGGGGGCAATCAGCCCCAGCATTTT.

CDR3 in DNA: TGCGCCAGCAGCTTGGGGAGACCGGGGAACACCGGGGAGCTGTTTTTT. This gives the protein CASSLGRPGNTGELFF. The chain couples TRBV5-1 to TRBJ2-2; D is uncertain. V lost 0 bases and J 1 base, leaving 10 bases between the germline ends. Looked up from germline, CDR1 is SGHRS and CDR2 is YFSETQ. This CDR3 has 16 residues.

This chain uses TRBV6-5 with TRBJ2-1; D is unclear. Deletions cut 6 bases from V and 0 bases from J, with 9 bases between. CDR1 and CDR2 (germline): MNHEY, SVGAGI. The CDR3 spans 14 residues. The CDR3 nucleotides read TGTGCCAGCAGCTCACTGAGCTCCTACAATGAGCAGTTCTTC. Protein product: CASSSLSSYNEQFF.

This chain joins TRBV11-3 and TRBJ2-1; D gene unclear. Between the trimmed V and J ends, which lost 5 bases and 9 bases, there was a span of 11 bases. The length of the CDR3 is 12 residues. Germline loops: CDR1 SGHNT, CDR2 YENEEA. CDR3 nucleotides: TGTGCCAGCAGCCGTCGGGTAAGTGAGCAGTTCTTC. Amino acids: CASSRRVSEQFF.

This clone was recorded a few times. The chain is built from TRBV11-1 and TRBJ1-1; D ambiguous. The CDR3 loop spans 13 amino acids. V gave up 6 bases and J gave up 4 bases, with 12 bases separating them. From germline, CDR1 is SGHAT and CDR2 FQDESV (reference sequence). CDR3 in amino acids: CASSVDGPTEAFF. The CDR3 DNA follows: TGTGCCAGCAGTGTAGACGGCCCCACTGAAGCTTTCTTT.

CDR3 residues: CAWSKSSNQPQHF. The CDR3 nucleotides read TGTGCCTGGAGCAAGAGTAGCAATCAGCCCCAGCATTTT. This chain uses TRBV30 with TRBJ1-5; D not resolved. The CDR3 totals 13 residues. Germline V gene sequence: CDR1 GTSNPN, CDR2 SVGIG (reference sequence). V was pared by 3 bases and J by 0 bases, with 6 bases between.

This chain connects TRBV15 to TRBJ2-1; D remains ambiguous. The CDR3 length is 15 residues. Trimming removed 5 bases from V and 0 bases from J, with 11 bases in between. Looked up from germline, CDR1 is LNHNV and CDR2 is YYDKDF (reference sequence). The CDR3 sequence is CATSVSRSSYNEQFF. The CDR3 region has the DNA TGTGCCACCAGCGTCAGCAGGAGCTCCTACAATGAGCAGTTCTTC.

V is TRBV15 and J is TRBJ2-6; no definite D call. The CDR3 is 16 residues long. V was trimmed by 0 bases and J by 4 bases, leaving 10 bases between them. Germline CDR1 reads LNHNV; CDR2 reads YYDKDF (reference sequence). The CDR3 loop is CATSRDLGAGANVLTF. The CDR3 region has the DNA TGTGCCACCAGCAGAGATCTAGGTGCCGGGGCCAACGTCCTGACTTTC.

This clone came up once. J is TRBJ2-3 and V is TRBV5-1; D is perhaps TRBD2 (6 bases). The CDR3 extends over 17 amino acids. Germline V gives CDR1 SGHRS, CDR2 YFSETQ. Trimming removed 4 bases at V and 4 bases at J, with 22 bases between. CDR3 nucleotides: TGCGCCAGCAGCATGACCTTGTCCGGAGGAGGGGCAGATACGCAGTATTTT. Its translation: CASSMTLSGGGADTQYF.

This clone has a single count. The V call is TRBV6-5, the J call TRBJ1-2; D is uncertain. Trimming took 2 bases from V and 2 from J, leaving 12 bases between them. The CDR3 is made up of 15 amino acids. Per germline, CDR1 MNHEY and CDR2 SVGAGI. CDR3 nucleotide sequence: TGTGCCAGCAGTTACGAACCGACGCAGAACTATGGCTACACCTTC. Protein: CASSYEPTQNYGYTF.

V and J are TRBV5-1 and TRBJ1-1, with D unresolved. V lost 3 bases to trimming and J lost 3 bases, with 9 bases between them. The CDR3 covers 13 residues. In germline, CDR1 is SGHRS, CDR2 YFSETQ. CDR3 sequence (DNA): TGCGCCAGCAGCTGGGTCGGGGACACTGAAGCTTTCTTT. Translated: CASSWVGDTEAFF.

This chain joins TRBV2 and TRBJ2-1; TRBD2 matches 11 bases. The germline CDR1 and CDR2 sequences are SNHLY and FYNNEI. This CDR3 spans 16 amino acids. J lost 5 bases, V lost 2 bases, and 5 bases had no gene match. CDR3 sequence: CASSERLAGGNNEQFF. CDR3 sequence (DNA): TGTGCCAGCAGTGAACGGCTAGCGGGGGGAAACAATGAGCAGTTCTTC.

The CDR3 coding sequence is TGCGCCAGCAGCCAAGGGTGGGGGCGGTGGGAAGATACGCAGTATTTT. Amino acid sequence: CASSQGWGRWEDTQYF. The chain joins TRBV4-1 to TRBJ2-3; weak D call: TRBD1 (6 bases). Deletions cut 1 base from V and 5 bases from J, with 16 bases between. The CDR3 is made up of 16 amino acids. The germline V gene encodes CDR1 MGHRA and CDR2 YSYEKL.

The table lists this clone with a count of one. The chain recombines TRBV7-2 with TRBJ2-1; D is ambiguous. Germline CDR1 SGHTA, CDR2 FQGNSA. V was cut by 7 bases and J by 5 bases, with 24 bases left in between. The CDR3 is made up of 17 amino acids. The CDR3 region is CASKPRSSSRRDNEQFF. CDR3 bases: TGTGCCAGCAAACCGCGAAGTTCGTCACGGCGAGACAATGAGCAGTTCTTC.

The genes are TRBV7-2 and TRBJ2-3, with 11 nucleotides matching TRBD2. The CDR3 totals 17 residues. The germline CDR1 and CDR2 sequences are SGHTA and FQGNSA. With V trimmed by 5 bases and J by 2 bases, 9 bases remained unmatched. The CDR3 coding sequence is TGTGCCAGCAGCGGAACTAGACTAGCGGGACTCACAGATACGCAGTATTTT. This sequence encodes CASSGTRLAGLTDTQYF.

V gene TRBV5-6 combines with J gene TRBJ1-2; 7 positions match TRBD1. Trimming at V came to 4 bases and at J to 8 bases, leaving 5 bases not matched to a gene. The CDR3 runs to 12 residues. Germline loops: CDR1 SGHDT, CDR2 YYEEEE. CDR3 sequence: CASSQGVGGYTF. CDR3 in DNA: TGTGCCAGCAGCCAGGGGGTTGGAGGCTACACCTTC.

The rearrangement joins TRBV30 to TRBJ2-1; 7 nucleotides align to TRBD2. From germline, CDR1 is GTSNPN and CDR2 SVGIG (reference sequence). The CDR3 spans 17 residues. The J segment lost 0 bases and the V segment lost 2 bases, leaving 10 bases of the junction unmatched. This CDR3 is CAWSHLDGRSSYNEQFF. The CDR3, as DNA: TGTGCCTGGAGTCATTTGGACGGGAGGAGCTCCTACAATGAGCAGTTCTTC.

The rearrangement joins TRBV6-1 to TRBJ2-6; TRBD1 matches 7 bases. This CDR3 is built from 18 residues. V gave up 2 bases and J gave up 2 bases; unmatched junction bases: 9. CDR1 MNHNS and CDR2 SASEGT come from the germline V gene. CDR3 loop: CASSETKRQGPGANVLTF. The CDR3 DNA sequence: TGTGCCAGCAGTGAAACAAAAAGACAGGGCCCTGGGGCCAACGTCCTGACTTTC.